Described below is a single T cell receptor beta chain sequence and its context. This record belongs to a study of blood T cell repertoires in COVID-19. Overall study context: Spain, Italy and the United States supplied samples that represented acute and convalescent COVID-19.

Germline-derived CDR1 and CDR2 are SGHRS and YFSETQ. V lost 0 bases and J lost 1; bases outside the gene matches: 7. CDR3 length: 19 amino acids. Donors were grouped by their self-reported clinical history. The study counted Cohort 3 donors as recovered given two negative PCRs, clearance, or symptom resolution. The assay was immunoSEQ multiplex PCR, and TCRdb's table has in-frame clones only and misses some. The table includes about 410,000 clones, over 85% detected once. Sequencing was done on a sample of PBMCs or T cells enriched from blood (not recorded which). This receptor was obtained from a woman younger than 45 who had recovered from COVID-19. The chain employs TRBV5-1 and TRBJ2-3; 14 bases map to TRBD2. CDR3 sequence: CASSLGLAGGPYGTDTQYF. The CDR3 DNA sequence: TGCGCCAGCAGCTTGGGACTAGCGGGAGGGCCGTATGGCACAGATACGCAGTATTTT.